One T cell receptor (beta chain) is described in this entry. Germline V CDR1 and CDR2: SGHTA, FQGNSA. The CDR3 length is 13 residues. V was trimmed by 5 bases and J by 9 bases, leaving 16 bases between them. These data originate in a study of control samples from healthy donors and cancer patients. The assay was immunoSEQ multiplex PCR, and TCRdb's table has in-frame clones only and misses some. The sample includes about 43,000 clones, approximately 94% seen only once; the top ten take 20% to 30%. This chain links TRBV7-2 with TRBJ2-5, with TRBD2 as a possible D gene (6 bases). Sample: blood. The receptor was isolated from a man aged 60 to 69 in good health. DNA of the CDR3: TGTGCCAGCAGCATTAGCGGAGCCGAGGCCCAGTACTTC. Its protein product is CASSISGAEAQYF.